The subject of this entry is one T cell receptor beta chain. The target antigen is unknown. The authors incorporated unique molecular identifiers into the TCR beta cDNA libraries. TCRdb processed the PCR reads anew with MiXCR; each CDR3 protein has one entry. This table has 800,000 to 950,000 distinct CDR3 sequences, approximately 53% appearing once. The data were obtained in a study of post-analysis software for immune sequencing data. Whole-study results and caveats: Five or six TRBV segments were significantly more frequent in patients than in controls. TRBV5-6, TRBV5-1 and TRBV20-1 were among these segments. Samples made in the same batch grouped tightly together by F measure. Controls had significantly higher normalized Chao1 diversity than multiple sclerosis patients.

This CDR3 has 12 residues. Trimming shortened V by 7 bases and J by 5 bases, and 11 bases separated the two germline ends. Germline assignment: CDR1 SGHRS and CDR2 YFSETQ. The chain employs TRBV5-1 and TRBJ2-3; D not resolved. This receptor was identified in a girl aged 10 to 17 with multiple sclerosis. Sequencing was performed on blood. The CDR3 nucleotides are TGCGCCAGCGGCCTCGTTGGAGATACGCAGTATTTT. The encoded protein is CASGLVGDTQYF.